Listed here are 16 T cell receptor beta chains from one sample, sequenced in a study of blood T cells in healthy people across ages. Alongside a J-beta primer mix, a sample-barcoded 5' primer served in a second PCR lasting about 7 to 12 cycles. TCRdb independently ran MiXCR on the 5' RACE reads; one entry per CDR3 protein. The sample lists under 1,100,000 distinct CDR3 sequences; roughly 24% were seen once. The same data also went into a second study, on T cells of mothers and their children.

The sample taken for sequencing was blood. The source of these receptors is a girl under 10 years old in good health.

This clonotype was picked up a small number of times. The chain couples TRBV5-6 to TRBJ2-1; D gene unclear. Germline V lookup: CDR1 SGHDT, CDR2 YYEEEE. Trimming stripped 1 base from V and 10 bases from J, with 12 bases between. The CDR3 loop spans 13 amino acids. The CDR3 sequence: CASSLSPLEEQFF. The CDR3 DNA sequence: TGTGCCAGCAGCTTGTCGCCTTTAGAGGAGCAGTTCTTC.

This chain joins TRBV20-1 and TRBJ2-1, with 11 bases that match TRBD2. V shed 4 bases and J 3 bases; nucleotides not matched to a gene: 2. The CDR3 totals 14 residues. Germline lookup yields CDR1 DFQATT and CDR2 SNEGSKA (reference sequence). As DNA, the CDR3 is TGCAGTGCTATCGGGACTAGCGGCTACAATGAGCAGTTCTTC. It encodes CSAIGTSGYNEQFF.

The genes are TRBV7-9 and TRBJ2-1, with TRBD2 matching 15 bases. The CDR3 consists of 15 residues. Germline V gives CDR1 SEHNR, CDR2 FQNEAQ (reference sequence). With V trimmed by 4 bases and J by 10 bases, 5 bases remained unmatched. The CDR3 here is CASSSGLAGGREQFF. The CDR3 bases are TGTGCCAGCAGCTCCGGACTAGCGGGAGGGCGGGAGCAGTTCTTC. The whole variable domain, filled in from reference TRBV7-9 and TRBJ2-1, reads DTGVSQNPRHKITKRGQNVTFRCDPISEHNRLYWYRQTLGQGPEFLTYFQNEAQLEKSRLLSDRFSAERPKGSFSTLEIQRTEQGDSAMYLCASSSGLAGGREQFFGPGTRLTVL.

This clonotype showed up just a few times. V gene TRBV7-6 combines with J gene TRBJ2-3; D is uncertain. From germline, CDR1 is SGHVS and CDR2 FNYEAQ. This CDR3 contains 13 residues. Between the trimmed V and J ends, which lost 2 bases and 6 bases, there was a span of 9 bases. CDR3 loop: CASSLILRDTQYF. The CDR3 DNA follows: TGTGCCAGCAGCTTAATTTTACGGGATACGCAGTATTTT.

The chain has TRBV5-6 and TRBJ2-3, with 10 positions matching TRBD1. Germline CDR1 is SGHDT and CDR2 is YYEEEE. CDR3 size: 15 residues. J was trimmed by 7 bases and V by 0 bases; bases with no gene match: 5. Here the CDR3 reads CASSLGGTGVNTQYF. DNA of the CDR3: TGTGCCAGCAGCTTGGGGGGGACAGGGGTGAATACGCAGTATTTT.

V usage is TRBV20-1 and J usage is TRBJ2-5; 10 nucleotides align to TRBD1. This CDR3 is built from 15 residues. V shed 6 bases, J shed 4 bases, and the junction held 11 bases outside the gene matches. Germline-derived CDR1 and CDR2 are DFQATT and SNEGSKA (reference sequence). The CDR3, as DNA: TGCAGTGCGAAGAGACAGGGGGCGGTTAGAGAGACCCAGTACTTC. Translated: CSAKRQGAVRETQYF.

V is TRBV6-1 and J is TRBJ1-6; possibly TRBD1 for D (6 bases). Trimming stripped 7 bases from V and 6 bases from J, with 19 bases between. Germline CDR1 MNHNS, CDR2 SASEGT. This CDR3 is built from 16 residues. Here the CDR3 DNA reads TGTGCCAGCACCCCGGCCCGGGGGGCCGGTAATTCACCCCTCCACTTT. Translated: CASTPARGAGNSPLHF.

The chain has TRBV3-1 and TRBJ1-5, with a tentative D call TRBD1 (5 bases). With 5 bases removed from V and 0 bases from J, the gap between germline ends came to 17 bases. The CDR3 runs to 17 residues. CDR1 and CDR2 (germline): LGHDT, YNNKEL (reference sequence). CDR3 coding DNA: TGTGCCAGCAGCTACCATCGGGACGCTAATAGCAATCAGCCCCAGCATTTT. Protein: CASSYHRDANSNQPQHF.

This clonotype has just a few counts. The chain carries TRBV28 and TRBJ2-5; 12 nucleotides line up with TRBD2. V gave up 5 bases and J gave up 1 base; unmatched junction bases: 5. The CDR3 length is 16 residues. Germline CDR1 is MDHEN and CDR2 is SYDVKM. The CDR3 DNA reads as TGTGCCAGCAGTACTTGGACTAGCGGGATCCAAGAGACCCAGTACTTC. This translates into CASSTWTSGIQETQYF.

The genes are TRBV24-1 and TRBJ2-5; D unresolved. Germline assignment: CDR1 KGHDR and CDR2 SFDVKD. The ends were cut back, 6 bases at V and 6 bases at J, with 16 bases in the middle. The CDR3 loop spans 14 amino acids. The CDR3 loop reads CATSPGDNLKTQYF. CDR3 DNA: TGTGCCACCAGTCCAGGAGACAACCTGAAGACCCAGTACTTC.

The V gene is TRBV20-1, the J gene TRBJ2-7; tentatively, D is TRBD2 (5 bases). Germline values: CDR1 DFQATT, CDR2 SNEGSKA (reference sequence). CDR3 length: 14 residues. With 2 bases removed from V and 3 bases from J, the gap between germline ends came to 14 bases. The CDR3 loop is CSARSTGNYYEQYF. In DNA form, the CDR3 reads TGCAGTGCTAGATCTACCGGGAATTACTACGAGCAGTACTTC.

The chain recombines TRBV9 with TRBJ2-5; 13 bases align to TRBD2. The last part of the DNA fits TRBJ2-7 better; the J call may be wrong. Germline V gene lookup returns CDR1 SGDLS and CDR2 YYNGEE. The CDR3 runs 16 residues. The CDR3 DNA reads as TGTGCCAGCAGCGTAGGCGGGACTAGCGGGATCTACGAGCAGTACTTC. This codes for CASSVGGTSGIYEQYF.

The chain's CDR3 is CSVSKGPETQYF. The DNA of the CDR3 is TGCAGCGTTAGTAAGGGTCCCGAGACCCAGTACTTC. V usage is TRBV29-1 and J usage is TRBJ2-5; no reliable D call. From germline, CDR1 is SQVTM and CDR2 ANQGSEA. The V gene lost 5 bases and the J gene lost 5 bases, with 12 bases spanning the gap. This CDR3 contains 12 residues.

This clonotype was seen just once. One end of the junction varies from germline; a read error may be responsible. The genes are TRBV4-1 and TRBJ1-2; tentatively, D is TRBD1 (5 bases). Germline-derived CDR1 and CDR2 are MGHRA and YSYEKL. The CDR3 consists of 15 residues. The CDR3 nucleotides read TGCGCCAGCAGCCCGATGTTTGGGGCGGAGGATGGCTACGCCTTC. It is translated as CASSPMFGAEDGYAF.

This clonotype was counted only a few times. The chain couples TRBV7-2 to TRBJ2-5; 11 bases fit TRBD2. V gave up 0 bases and J gave up 3 bases; unmatched junction bases: 9. The length of the CDR3 is 18 residues. CDR1 and CDR2 (germline): SGHTA, FQGNSA. CDR3 in amino acids: CASSLATSGSIHEETQYF. CDR3 sequence (DNA): TGTGCCAGCAGCTTAGCTACTAGCGGGAGTATCCATGAAGAGACCCAGTACTTC.

This chain uses TRBV4-3 with TRBJ1-3, with D maybe TRBD1 (5 bases). The CDR3 runs 15 residues. V was clipped by 4 bases and J by 2 bases, with 12 bases between them. CDR1 and CDR2 (germline): LGHNA, YSLEER. CDR3: CASSPAQETGNTIYF. CDR3 nucleotides: TGCGCCAGCAGCCCCGCACAGGAAACTGGAAACACCATATATTTT.